A selection of T cell receptor beta chains follows, all from one sample in a study of metastatic and nonmetastatic thyroid tumors. TCRdb reprocessed the PCR reads using MiXCR. The sample has approximately 30,000 clones, approximately 29% seen once. Sequencing used blood. The receptors originated from a female donor with papillary thyroid cancer or a benign thyroid nodule (not recorded which). Some clones in this sample may be carry-over from other donors' samples. CDR3s include the opening cysteine and the closing phenylalanine or tryptophan. The D gene is left open where the match is weak. The size of a clone is reported for some rows only, either as once, few or many, or as a class for expanded clones.

d_call	j_call	v_call	clone_size	cdr3_nt	cdr3_aa
TRBD2	TRBJ2-7	TRBV4-2	many	TGTGCCAGCAGCCAAGATCCGGGACTAGCCACGCTCGAGCAGTACTTC	CASSQDPGLATLEQYF
NA	TRBJ1-4	TRBV27	NA	TGTGCCAGCAGTCAAGACGGAGTTTCAACTAATGAAAAACTGTTTTTT	CASSQDGVSTNEKLFF
TRBD2	TRBJ2-1	TRBV10-3	many	TGTGCCATCAGTGAGTCAGGGAGCGGGAAGAAGGGAGAGCAGTTCTTC	CAISESGSGKKGEQFF
TRBD1	TRBJ2-2	TRBV6-9	few	TGTGCCAGCAGTTATCCGGGACAGGGGGTGACCGGGGAGCTGTTTTTT	CASSYPGQGVTGELFF
TRBD2	TRBJ2-4	TRBV6-1	many	TGTGCCAGCAGTGAAGGACTAGCGGGAGTGGCGGACATTCAGTACTTC	CASSEGLAGVADIQYF
NA	TRBJ1-1	TRBV24-1	many	TGTGCCACCAGTGATTTAAGCCAGGCTTTCTTT	CATSDLSQAFF
NA	TRBJ2-1	TRBV5-1	many	TGCGCCAGCAGCTTGGGATCAAGCTTGAGGGATGAGCAGTTCTTC	CASSLGSSLRDEQFF
NA	TRBJ2-3	TRBV6-1	NA	TGTACCAGCGGACTAAATTGGGAGCCCACAGATACGCAGTATTTT	CTSGLNWEPTDTQYF
NA	TRBJ2-5	TRBV11-3	NA	TGTGCCAGCATCCTAGGGACGTTTGGACCCGAAGAGACCCAGTACTTC	CASILGTFGPEETQYF
NA	TRBJ2-1	TRBV9	many	TGTGCCAGCAGCGAAGGCGCAGGGACCATATATGAGCAGTTCTTC	CASSEGAGTIYEQFF
NA	TRBJ2-3	TRBV6-1	many	TGTGCCAGCAGCTTTTCAGAAAGCCGCACAGATACGCAGTATTTT	CASSFSESRTDTQYF
NA	TRBJ1-4	TRBV19	many	TGTGCCAGTAGTACCGTGGGAACAGGTCAGATCGAAAAACTGTTTTTT	CASSTVGTGQIEKLFF
NA	TRBJ2-5	TRBV5-4	many	TGTGCCAGCAGCTTGGTAGCAGGGTCGGGGGAGACCCAGTACTTC	CASSLVAGSGETQYF
TRBD1	TRBJ1-6	TRBV28	NA	TGTGTCAGCAGGCCAACAGGGGGCGCGGGTAATTCACCCCTCAACTTT	CVSRPTGGAGNSPLNF
NA	TRBJ2-3	TRBV29-1	many	TGCAGCGTTGAAGAGGTAGCAGGGGATACGCAGTATTTT	CSVEEVAGDTQYF
NA	TRBJ2-7	TRBV15	NA	TGTGCCACCTGCAGAGCCCTTGGGACCCTCGGTGAGCCGTACTTC	CATCRALGTLGEPYF
NA	TRBJ2-1	TRBV20-1	NA	TGCAGTGTTAGGGAAGGGTATTCGTGGAGTGGGGAGCAGTTCTTC	CSVREGYSWSGEQFF
NA	TRBJ2-7	TRBV19	NA	TGTGCCAGTAAACCGGGACGTGCCACCTACGAGCAGTACTTC	CASKPGRATYEQYF
NA	TRBJ2-1	TRBV7-6	many	TGTGCCAGCAGTCGGGACCTCGGCTACAATGAGCAGTTCTTC	CASSRDLGYNEQFF
TRBD2	TRBJ2-3	TRBV15	many	TGTGCCACCAGCAGAGATCGGCTAGCGGGGAACACAGATACGCAGTATTTT	CATSRDRLAGNTDTQYF
TRBD2	TRBJ2-1	TRBV19	many	TGTGCCAGTAGTATAGGGGACTACCGAGGAATCTACAATGAGCAGTTCTTC	CASSIGDYRGIYNEQFF
NA	TRBJ2-5	TRBV6-1	many	TGTGCCAGCTGGAAGGGGGAGGGGAACCAAGAGACCCAGTACTTC	CASWKGEGNQETQYF
NA	TRBJ2-5	TRBV20-1	many	TGCAGTGCTAAACACCCAGGGGTGGTTGAGACCCAGTACTTC	CSAKHPGVVETQYF
TRBD2	TRBJ2-1	TRBV6-2/TRBV6-3	NA	TGTGCCAGCAGTTACTCGATTGTTCCAGCGGGGGGGCCCTACAATGAGCAGTTCTTC	CASSYSIVPAGGPYNEQFF
NA	TRBJ1-2	TRBV20-1	many	TGCAGTGCCGGACGGGACGCTTATGGCTACACCTTC	CSAGRDAYGYTF
NA	TRBJ1-2	TRBV6-5	few	TGTGCCAGCAGTTATCGGGGGACGGTAAACTACTATGGCTACACCTTC	CASSYRGTVNYYGYTF
NA	TRBJ2-7	TRBV18	many	TGTGCCAGCTCACCGTATGTGGTGGACGAGCAGTACTTC	CASSPYVVDEQYF
TRBD1	TRBJ2-5	TRBV14	many	TGTGCCAGCAGCCCGGGACAGATGGTTCAAGAGACCCAGTACTTC	CASSPGQMVQETQYF
TRBD2	TRBJ2-7	TRBV12-3/TRBV12-4	few	TGTGCCAGCAGTCACCTTAGCGGGAGTGCTGTAGAGCAGTACTTC	CASSHLSGSAVEQYF
TRBD1	TRBJ2-7	TRBV2	many	TGTGCCAGCAGTGTGGCCGTAAGAACAGGGGGTTCCTACGAGCAGTACTTC	CASSVAVRTGGSYEQYF
NA	TRBJ1-1	TRBV28	many	TGTGCCAGCAGTCCACAGGGAACGAAGAACACTGAAGCTTTCTTT	CASSPQGTKNTEAFF
TRBD1	TRBJ1-2	TRBV24-1	many	TGTGCCACCAGTAGATCACAGGGGTATGGCTACACCTTC	CATSRSQGYGYTF
NA	TRBJ2-7	TRBV6-2/TRBV6-3	few	TGTGCCAGCAGGGTGGGCCCAATGGAGCAGTACTTC	CASRVGPMEQYF
NA	TRBJ2-7	TRBV30	NA	TGTGCCTGGAGTTGGACAGGAGGGTACGAGCAGTACTTC	CAWSWTGGYEQYF
TRBD1	TRBJ2-7	TRBV11-2	NA	TGTGCCAGCAGCCGTGGTGGACAGGGTCCCGCCTCTTACGAGCAGTACTTC	CASSRGGQGPASYEQYF
NA	TRBJ1-1	TRBV5-1	many	TGCGCCAGCAGCTTGGCGATCGGGGGTGAAGCTTTCTTT	CASSLAIGGEAFF
NA	TRBJ2-3	TRBV2	few	TGTGCCAGCAGTGTCAACCTGGGCGATACGCAGTATTTT	CASSVNLGDTQYF
NA	TRBJ1-3	TRBV6-6	many	TGTGCCAGCAGTTATCAGGGCTCTGGAAACACCATATATTTT	CASSYQGSGNTIYF
NA	TRBJ2-7	TRBV11-1	many	TGTGCCAGCAGCCTCGGGGGTAGAGAGCAGTACTTC	CASSLGGREQYF
NA	TRBJ1-4	TRBV5-6	many	TGTGCCAGCAGCTTGCTCGCGGGACGGATGTCAACTAATGAAAAACTGTTTTTT	CASSLLAGRMSTNEKLFF
NA	TRBJ1-1	TRBV6-1	many	TGTGCCAGCAGTATCAGGAATACTGAAGCTTTCTTT	CASSIRNTEAFF
TRBD2	TRBJ2-1	TRBV11-2	many	TGTGCCAGCAGCCTCCACACTAGCGGGAGTAGAGATGAGCAGTTCTTC	CASSLHTSGSRDEQFF
NA	TRBJ1-2	TRBV6-1	many	TGTGCCAGCAGTACTAACCAGGGGTATGGCTACACCTTC	CASSTNQGYGYTF
TRBD1	TRBJ1-6	TRBV30	medium-sized	TGTGCCTACGACCGGGACAGTGGGTCACCCCTCCACTTT	CAYDRDSGSPLHF
NA	TRBJ2-7	TRBV29-1	many	TGCAGCGTTGAAGCCAACTACGAGCAGTACTTC	CSVEANYEQYF
NA	TRBJ1-4	TRBV28	many	TGTGCCAGCAGTTTATCCTCGGACGGGTTTGGCGAAAAACTGTTTTTT	CASSLSSDGFGEKLFF
NA	TRBJ2-1	TRBV5-1	medium-sized	TGCGCCAGCAGCTTGGAACAAAGCGCCCGAAGCAATGAGCAGTTCTTC	CASSLEQSARSNEQFF
NA	TRBJ2-6	TRBV20-1	NA	TGCAGTGCCAGGGCGGGCTCTGGGGCCAACGTCCTGACTTTC	CSARAGSGANVLTF
NA	TRBJ2-3	TRBV6-5	many	TGTGCCAGCAGTTACTCAGGCGGAGGCACAGATACGCAGTATTTT	CASSYSGGGTDTQYF
NA	TRBJ1-6	TRBV19	many	TGTGCCAGTAGTTTCCAAGGACAAGTAGGTTCACCCCTCCACTTT	CASSFQGQVGSPLHF
NA	TRBJ2-6	TRBV6-5	many	TGTGCCAGCAGTTACTCGAGGCCCGGGACGACCAACGTCCTGACTTTC	CASSYSRPGTTNVLTF